Sequencing of this T cell receptor beta chain was carried out in a study of shared clonotypes between healthy human individuals. Study conclusions and caveats: The study found roughly 5% of naive CD4 clonotypes shared across a few donors. Among non-shared clonotypes, generation probabilities were lower than among those shared by all four donors.

In regard to this clone: The antigen remains undetermined.

The protocol was immunoSEQ multiplex PCR, while the TCRdb copy is restricted to in-frame clones and leaves out a portion. In the table there are roughly 2,500,000 clones, approximately 93% of which are singletons. CDR3 length equals 14 residues. V shed 3 bases and J shed 7 bases, with 13 bases lying between them. Germline values: CDR1 KGHSH, CDR2 LQKENI. The V call is TRBV18, the J call TRBJ2-1; perhaps TRBD1 as D (6 bases). Sample: naive CD4+ T cells from PBMCs. Subset specified: CD45RA+ positively selected. This TCR derives from a man aged 18 to 29 in good health. Some clones in this sample may be carry-over from other donors' samples. The CDR3 reads CASSPNRDLNEQFF. The CDR3 DNA is TGTGCCAGCTCACCGAACAGGGATTTGAATGAGCAGTTCTTC.